This T cell receptor beta chain originates from a study of T cell repertoires in cytomegalovirus infection. In the study overall: Through public TCR beta signatures, both CMV infection and matching HLA type were indicated.

TCRdb re-analysed the reads in MiXCR, keeping a single row per CDR3 protein. The sample includes under 200,000 distinct CDR3 sequences, over 15% seen only once; the top ten take roughly 20%. This clonotype has just a few counts. The length of the CDR3 is 14 residues. V lost 6 bases and J lost 6, with 21 bases in between. Germline V gives CDR1 DFQATT, CDR2 SNEGSKA (reference sequence). The chain employs TRBV20-1 and TRBJ2-7, with a tentative D call TRBD2 (6 bases). The sequenced sample was CD8+ T cells from PBMCs. The origin of this receptor is a human donor in good health (CMV status not recorded). Some clones in this sample may be carry-over from other donors' samples. CDR3 region: CSARGTGTRGEQYF. CDR3 DNA sequence: TGCAGTGCCCGCGGGACGGGAACACGGGGCGAGCAGTACTTC.